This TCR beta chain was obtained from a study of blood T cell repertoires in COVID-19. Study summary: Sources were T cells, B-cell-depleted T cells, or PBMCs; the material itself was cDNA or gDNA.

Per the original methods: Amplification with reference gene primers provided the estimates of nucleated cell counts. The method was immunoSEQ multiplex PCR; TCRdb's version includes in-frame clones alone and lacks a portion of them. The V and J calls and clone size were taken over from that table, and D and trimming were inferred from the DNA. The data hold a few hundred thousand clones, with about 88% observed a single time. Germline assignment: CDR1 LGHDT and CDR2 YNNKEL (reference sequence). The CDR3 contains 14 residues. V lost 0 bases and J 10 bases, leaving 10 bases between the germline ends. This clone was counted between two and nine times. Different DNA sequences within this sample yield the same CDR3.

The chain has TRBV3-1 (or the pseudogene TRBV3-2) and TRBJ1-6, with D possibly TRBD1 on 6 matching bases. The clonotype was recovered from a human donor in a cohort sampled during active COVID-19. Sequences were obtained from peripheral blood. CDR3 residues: CASSQEGAGSPLHF. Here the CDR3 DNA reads TGTGCCAGCAGCCAAGAGGGGGCCGGCTCACCCCTCCACTTT.